A selection of T cell receptor beta chains follows, all from one sample in a study of blood T cell repertoires in COVID-19. Clones were sequenced by immunoSEQ multiplex PCR, and TCRdb holds only the in-frame ones, with some missing. The table includes some 200,000 clones, about 87% detected once. The specimen sequenced was peripheral blood. The receptor source for this set is a man aged 40-49 years with active or convalescent COVID-19. Both conserved end residues are part of each CDR3.

cdr3_aa j_call cdr3_length v_call
CATSDSGTSRETQYF TRBJ2-5 15 TRBV24-1
CASSLGGTANTGELFF TRBJ2-2 16 TRBV11-3
CASSAGGGDEQYF TRBJ2-7 13 TRBV5-5
CASSPQEGRSYNSPLHF TRBJ1-6 17 TRBV3-1/TRBV3-2
CASSSGQGLHNEQFF TRBJ2-1 15 TRBV9
CASSNTGTIRYNEQFF TRBJ2-1 16 TRBV7-2
CASSQDTGNQPQHF TRBJ1-5 14 TRBV3-1/TRBV3-2
CASSGLQEEAFF TRBJ1-1 12 TRBV7-9
CASSPSTGGNQPQHF TRBJ1-5 15 TRBV18
CASSIDGGGSEAFF TRBJ1-1 14 TRBV19
CASSEALFTEGRGTGPNTQYF TRBJ2-3 21 TRBV2
CASSRQGGSYEQYF TRBJ2-7 14 TRBV5-4
CAWRLTGGSYEQYF TRBJ2-7 14 TRBV30
CSAGPRYGYTF TRBJ1-2 11 TRBV20-1
CASSLTGGGKGTEAFF TRBJ1-1 16 TRBV7-3
CASSLERSSPLHF TRBJ1-6 13 TRBV3-1/TRBV3-2
CASSPEGGGNSPLHF TRBJ1-6 15 TRBV11-2
CASSFTGTYGYTF TRBJ1-2 13 TRBV7-9
CSVEGIPFGTSSYNEQFF TRBJ2-1 18 TRBV29-1
CASSSRTSGGETQYF TRBJ2-5 15 TRBV7-9
CAWTTGTTAYNSPLHF TRBJ1-6 16 TRBV30
CASRGVRGSSGNTIYF TRBJ1-3 16 TRBV5-5
CAISESQPTGELFF TRBJ2-2 14 TRBV10-3
CASSESILNSPLHF TRBJ1-6 14 TRBV2
CASSLGGGVVEQYF TRBJ2-7 14 TRBV5-4
CASSSPGRKGGETQYF TRBJ2-5 16 TRBV7-8
CATSRDYSNQPQHF TRBJ1-5 14 TRBV19
CAANSDQETQYF TRBJ2-5 12 TRBV2
CASSLKGDGEAFF TRBJ1-1 13 TRBV5-1
CASTLSYRGNSPLHF TRBJ1-6 15 TRBV11-1
CATSRAGGAGNEQFF TRBJ2-1 15 TRBV15
CAISESGTGVSSYEQYF TRBJ2-7 17 TRBV10-3
CASSSGQGEENTEAFF TRBJ1-1 16 TRBV7-9
CASSPSGDRGYGYTF TRBJ1-2 15 TRBV5-1
CASSLRGQAGAEAFF TRBJ1-1 15 TRBV19
CASSPTRREGYTF TRBJ1-2 13 TRBV27
CASRTGQNSNQPQHF TRBJ1-5 15 TRBV6-5
CASSTRQGGSAGNTIYF TRBJ1-3 17 TRBV5-4
CASSPGGLAGSSTDTQYF TRBJ2-3 18 TRBV5-1
CASSPGGAGGSQDIQYF TRBJ2-4 17 TRBV28
CASSVGTASGYEQYF TRBJ2-7 15 TRBV9
CASSPFDISGNTIYF TRBJ1-3 15 TRBV3-1/TRBV3-2
CASSRDRGGEQYF TRBJ2-7 13 TRBV19
CASSQGSGRGIATEAFF TRBJ1-1 17 TRBV4-1
CASSQVAFQGGEQYF TRBJ2-7 15 TRBV3-1/TRBV3-2
CASSLVIDTQYF TRBJ2-3 12 TRBV7-9
CATLGLGAPSGAFF TRBJ1-1 14 TRBV10-3
CASSLGGQGTDTQYF TRBJ2-3 15 TRBV11-3
CASSPGGDYGYTF TRBJ1-2 13 TRBV21-1
CASSPAGTGSSGANVLTF TRBJ2-6 18 TRBV18
CASSSTTGVGRYLGQPQHF TRBJ1-5 19 TRBV27
CASSAQVEETQYF TRBJ2-5 13 TRBV11-3
CASSLVPPSTADTQYF TRBJ2-3 16 TRBV5-1
CSARYRLAAFF TRBJ1-1 11 TRBV20-1